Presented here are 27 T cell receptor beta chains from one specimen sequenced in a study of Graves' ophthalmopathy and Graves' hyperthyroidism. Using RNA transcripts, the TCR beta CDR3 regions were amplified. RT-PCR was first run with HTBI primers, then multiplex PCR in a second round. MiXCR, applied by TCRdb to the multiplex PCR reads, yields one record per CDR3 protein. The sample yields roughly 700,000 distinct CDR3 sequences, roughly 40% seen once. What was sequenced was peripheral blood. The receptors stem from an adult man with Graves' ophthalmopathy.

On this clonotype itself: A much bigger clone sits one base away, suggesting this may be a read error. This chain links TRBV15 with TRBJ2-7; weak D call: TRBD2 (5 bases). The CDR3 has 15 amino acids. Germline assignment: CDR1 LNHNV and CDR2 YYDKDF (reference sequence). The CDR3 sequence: CAASRMTTSNHEQYF. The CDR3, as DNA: TGTGCCGCCAGCAGAATGACTACCTCTAACCACGAGCAGTACTTC.

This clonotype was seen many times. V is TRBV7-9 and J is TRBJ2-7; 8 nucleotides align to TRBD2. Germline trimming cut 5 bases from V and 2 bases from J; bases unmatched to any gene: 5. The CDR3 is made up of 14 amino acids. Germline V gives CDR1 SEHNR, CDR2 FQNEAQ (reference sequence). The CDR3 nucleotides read TGTGCCAGCAGCCTTAGCGGGACTGCCTACGAGCAGTACTTC. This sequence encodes CASSLSGTAYEQYF.

CDR3 region: CSARDRRGPFTYQETQYF. The CDR3 DNA follows: TGCAGTGCTAGAGATAGGAGGGGGCCATTCACGTACCAAGAGACCCAGTACTTC. This sequence joins TRBV20-1 and TRBJ2-5, with TRBD1 as a possible D gene (7 bases). The V gene lost 0 bases and the J gene lost 0 bases, with 20 bases spanning the gap. The CDR3 is made up of 18 amino acids. The germline V gene has CDR1 DFQATT and CDR2 SNEGSKA (reference sequence).

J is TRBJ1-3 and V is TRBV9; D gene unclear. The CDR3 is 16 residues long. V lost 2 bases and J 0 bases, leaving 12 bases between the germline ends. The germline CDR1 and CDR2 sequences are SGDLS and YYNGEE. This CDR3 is CASSVSTPLSGNTIYF. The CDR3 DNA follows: TGTGCCAGCAGCGTGTCGACCCCCCTCTCTGGAAACACCATATATTTT.

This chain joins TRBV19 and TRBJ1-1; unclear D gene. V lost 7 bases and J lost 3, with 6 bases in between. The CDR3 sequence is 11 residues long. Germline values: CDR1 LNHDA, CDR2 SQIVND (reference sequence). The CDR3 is CASNVDTEAFF. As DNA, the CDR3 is TGTGCCAGTAACGTGGACACTGAAGCTTTCTTT.

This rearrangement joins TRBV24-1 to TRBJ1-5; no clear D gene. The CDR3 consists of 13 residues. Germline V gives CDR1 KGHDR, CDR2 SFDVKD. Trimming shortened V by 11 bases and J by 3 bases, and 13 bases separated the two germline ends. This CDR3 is CASRHGSNQPQHF. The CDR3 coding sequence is TGTGCCAGCAGGCACGGATCCAATCAGCCCCAGCATTTT.

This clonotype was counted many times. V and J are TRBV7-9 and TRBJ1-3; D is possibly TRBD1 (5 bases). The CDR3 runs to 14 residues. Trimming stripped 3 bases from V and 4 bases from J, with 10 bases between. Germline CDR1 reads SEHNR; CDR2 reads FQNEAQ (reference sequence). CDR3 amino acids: CASSLGGRGNTIYF. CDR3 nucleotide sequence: TGTGCCAGCAGCTTGGGGGGAAGAGGAAACACCATATATTTT.

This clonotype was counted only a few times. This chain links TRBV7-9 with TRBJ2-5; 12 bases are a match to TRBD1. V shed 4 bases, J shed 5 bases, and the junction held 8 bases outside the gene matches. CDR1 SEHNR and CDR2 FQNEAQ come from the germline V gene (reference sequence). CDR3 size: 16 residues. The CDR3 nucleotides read TGTGCCAGCAGCTCCAGGGACAGGGGGCGTTTCGAGACCCAGTACTTC. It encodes CASSSRDRGRFETQYF.

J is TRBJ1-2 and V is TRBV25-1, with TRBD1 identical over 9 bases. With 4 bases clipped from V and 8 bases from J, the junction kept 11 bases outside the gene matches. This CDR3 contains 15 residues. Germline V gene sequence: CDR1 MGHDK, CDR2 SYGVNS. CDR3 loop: CASSVTGTGIGGYTF. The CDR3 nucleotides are TGTGCCAGCAGTGTCACCGGGACAGGGATTGGGGGCTACACCTTC.

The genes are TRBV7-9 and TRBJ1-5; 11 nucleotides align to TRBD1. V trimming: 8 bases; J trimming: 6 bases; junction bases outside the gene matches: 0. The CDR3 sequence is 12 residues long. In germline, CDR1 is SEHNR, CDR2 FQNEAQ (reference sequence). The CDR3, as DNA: TGTGCCAGCGGGACAGGGGGTCAGCCCCAGCATTTT. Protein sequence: CASGTGGQPQHF.

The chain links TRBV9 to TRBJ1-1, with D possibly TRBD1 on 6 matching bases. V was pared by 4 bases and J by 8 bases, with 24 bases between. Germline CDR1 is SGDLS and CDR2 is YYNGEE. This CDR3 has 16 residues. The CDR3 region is CASSRFYRVRGSEAFF. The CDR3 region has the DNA TGTGCCAGCAGCCGATTCTACAGGGTCAGAGGATCGGAAGCTTTCTTT.

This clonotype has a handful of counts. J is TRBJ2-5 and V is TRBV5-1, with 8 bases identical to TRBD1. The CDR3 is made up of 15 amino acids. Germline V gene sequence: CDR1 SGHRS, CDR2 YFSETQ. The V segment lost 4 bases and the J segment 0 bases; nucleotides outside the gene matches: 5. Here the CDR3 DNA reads TGCGCCAGCAGCCCAGGGGACAGGTACCAAGAGACCCAGTACTTC. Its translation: CASSPGDRYQETQYF. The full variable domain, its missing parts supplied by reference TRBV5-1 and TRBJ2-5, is KAGVTQTPRYLIKTRGQQVTLSCSPISGHRSVSWYQQTPGQGLQFLFEYFSETQRNKGNFPGRFSGRQFSNSRSEMNVSTLELGDSALYLCASSPGDRYQETQYFGPGTRLLVL.

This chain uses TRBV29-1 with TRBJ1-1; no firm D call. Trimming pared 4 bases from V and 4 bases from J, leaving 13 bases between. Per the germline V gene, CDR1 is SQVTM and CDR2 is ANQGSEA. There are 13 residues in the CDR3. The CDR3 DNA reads TGCAGCGTTGTAACGGCACGGGGCACTGAAGCTTTCTTT. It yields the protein CSVVTARGTEAFF.

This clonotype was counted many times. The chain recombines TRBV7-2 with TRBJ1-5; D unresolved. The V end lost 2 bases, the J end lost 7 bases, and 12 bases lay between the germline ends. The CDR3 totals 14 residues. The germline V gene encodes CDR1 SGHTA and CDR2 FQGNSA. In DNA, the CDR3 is TGTGCCAGCAGCTTAAAATGGGAGGGCCAGCCCCAGCATTTT. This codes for CASSLKWEGQPQHF.

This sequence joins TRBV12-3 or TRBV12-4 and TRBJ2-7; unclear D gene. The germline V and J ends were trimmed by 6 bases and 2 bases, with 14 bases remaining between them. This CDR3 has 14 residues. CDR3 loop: CASSYQAYTYEQYF. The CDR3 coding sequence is TGTGCCAGCAGCTATCAGGCGTACACCTACGAGCAGTACTTC.

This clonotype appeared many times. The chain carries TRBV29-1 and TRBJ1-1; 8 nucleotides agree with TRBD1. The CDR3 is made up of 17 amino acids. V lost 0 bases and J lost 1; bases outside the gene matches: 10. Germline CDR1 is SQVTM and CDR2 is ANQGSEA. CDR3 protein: CSVEDLQGAGWNTEAFF. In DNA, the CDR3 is TGCAGCGTTGAAGATCTTCAGGGGGCAGGGTGGAACACTGAAGCTTTCTTT.

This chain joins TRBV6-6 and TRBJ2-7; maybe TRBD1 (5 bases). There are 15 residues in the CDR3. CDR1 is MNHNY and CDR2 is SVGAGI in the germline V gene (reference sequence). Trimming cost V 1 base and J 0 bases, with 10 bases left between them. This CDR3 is CASSYLQESSYEQYF. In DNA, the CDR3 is TGTGCCAGCAGTTACTTACAGGAAAGCTCCTACGAGCAGTACTTC.

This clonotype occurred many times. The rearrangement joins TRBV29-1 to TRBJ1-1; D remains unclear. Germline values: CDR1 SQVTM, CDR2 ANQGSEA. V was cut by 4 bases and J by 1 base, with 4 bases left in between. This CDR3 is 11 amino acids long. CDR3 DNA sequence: TGCAGCGTTGTCGAGAACACTGAAGCTTTCTTT. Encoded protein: CSVVENTEAFF. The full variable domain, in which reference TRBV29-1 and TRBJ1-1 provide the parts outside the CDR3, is SAVISQKPSRDICQRGTSLTIQCQVDSQVTMMFWYRQQPGQSLTLIATANQGSEATYESGFVIDKFPISRPNLTFSTLTVSNMSPEDSSIYLCSVVENTEAFFGQGTRLTVV.

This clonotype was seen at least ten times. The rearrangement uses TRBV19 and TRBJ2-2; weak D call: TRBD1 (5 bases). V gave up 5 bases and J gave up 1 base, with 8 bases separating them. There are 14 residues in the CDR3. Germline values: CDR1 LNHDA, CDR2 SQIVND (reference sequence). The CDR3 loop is CASSPGQNTGELFF. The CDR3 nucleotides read TGTGCCAGTAGTCCCGGACAGAACACCGGGGAGCTGTTTTTT.

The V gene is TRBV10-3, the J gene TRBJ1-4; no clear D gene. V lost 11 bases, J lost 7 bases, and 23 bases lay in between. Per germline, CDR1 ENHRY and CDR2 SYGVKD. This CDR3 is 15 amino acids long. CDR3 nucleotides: TGTGCCGGCAGTTACGGCGGATTGGGCCGTGAAAAACTGTTTTTT. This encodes CAGSYGGLGREKLFF.

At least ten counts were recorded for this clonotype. CDR3 nucleotide sequence: TGTGCCAGCAGCCGGGGGGGCCGCGAGCAGTACTTC. Its protein is CASSRGGREQYF. V gene TRBV13 combines with J gene TRBJ2-7; 8 bases fit TRBD2. Germline CDR1 PRHDT, CDR2 FYEKMQ (reference sequence). Trimming took 5 bases from V and 6 from J; bases not matched to a gene: 3. The CDR3 has 12 residues. Complete variable domain (other parts from reference TRBV13 and TRBJ2-7): AAGVIQSPRHLIKEKRETATLKCYPIPRHDTVYWYQQGPGQDPQFLISFYEKMQSDKGSIPDRFSAQQFSDYHSELNMSSLELGDSALYFCASSRGGREQYFGPGTRLTVT.

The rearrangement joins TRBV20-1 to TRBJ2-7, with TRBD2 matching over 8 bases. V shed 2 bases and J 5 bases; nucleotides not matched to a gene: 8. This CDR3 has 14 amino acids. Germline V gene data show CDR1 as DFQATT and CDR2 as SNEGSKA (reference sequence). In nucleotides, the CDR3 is TGCAGTGCTAGACTTAATAGCGGGATCCACGAGCAGTACTTC. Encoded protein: CSARLNSGIHEQYF.

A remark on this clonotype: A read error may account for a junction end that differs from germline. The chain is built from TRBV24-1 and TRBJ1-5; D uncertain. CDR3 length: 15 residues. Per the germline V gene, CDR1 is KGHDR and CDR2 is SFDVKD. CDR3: CASSPQSGRRQPQHF. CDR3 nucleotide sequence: TGTGCCAGCAGTCCCCAATCGGGCCGACGTCAGCCCCAGCATTTT.

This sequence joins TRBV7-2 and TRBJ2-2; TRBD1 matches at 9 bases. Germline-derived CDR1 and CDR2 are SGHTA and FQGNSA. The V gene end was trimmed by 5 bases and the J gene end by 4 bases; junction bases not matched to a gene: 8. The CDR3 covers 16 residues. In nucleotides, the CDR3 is TGTGCCAGCAGCCTCGGGGACAGGGTACTCACCGGGGAGCTGTTTTTT. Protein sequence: CASSLGDRVLTGELFF.

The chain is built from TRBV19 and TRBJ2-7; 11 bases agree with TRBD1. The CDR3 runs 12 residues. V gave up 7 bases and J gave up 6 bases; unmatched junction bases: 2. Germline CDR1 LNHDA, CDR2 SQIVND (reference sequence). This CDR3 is CASKGQGGEQYF. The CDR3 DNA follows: TGTGCCAGTAAGGGACAGGGGGGCGAGCAGTACTTC.

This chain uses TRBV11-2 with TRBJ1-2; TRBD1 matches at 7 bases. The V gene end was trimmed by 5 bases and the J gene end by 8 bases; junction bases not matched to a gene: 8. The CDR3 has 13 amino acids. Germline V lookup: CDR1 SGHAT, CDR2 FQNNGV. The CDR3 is CASSPSTGVGYTF. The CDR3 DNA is TGTGCCAGCAGCCCAAGTACAGGGGTCGGCTACACCTTC.

The CDR3 loop reads CASSYQGWHEQYF. The CDR3, as DNA: TGTGCCAGCAGTTATCAGGGGTGGCACGAGCAGTACTTC. The chain uses TRBV25-1 and TRBJ2-7; TRBD1 might be the D (6 bases). The CDR3 runs 13 residues. Germline V lookup: CDR1 MGHDK, CDR2 SYGVNS. With 5 bases removed from V and 5 bases from J, the gap between germline ends came to 13 bases.